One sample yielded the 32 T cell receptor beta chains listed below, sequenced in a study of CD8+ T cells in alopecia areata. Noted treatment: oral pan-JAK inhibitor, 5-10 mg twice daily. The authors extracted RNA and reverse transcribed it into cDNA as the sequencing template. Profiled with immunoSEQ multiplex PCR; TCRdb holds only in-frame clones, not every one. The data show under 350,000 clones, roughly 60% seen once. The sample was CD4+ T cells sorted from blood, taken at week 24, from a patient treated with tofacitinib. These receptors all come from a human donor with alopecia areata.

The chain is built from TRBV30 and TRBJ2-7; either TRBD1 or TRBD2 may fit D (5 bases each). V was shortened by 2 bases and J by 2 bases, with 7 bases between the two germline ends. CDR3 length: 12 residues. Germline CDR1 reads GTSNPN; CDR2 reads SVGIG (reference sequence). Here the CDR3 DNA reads TGTGCCTGGAGTCAGGGAGCCTACGAGCAGTACTTC. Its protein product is CAWSQGAYEQYF.

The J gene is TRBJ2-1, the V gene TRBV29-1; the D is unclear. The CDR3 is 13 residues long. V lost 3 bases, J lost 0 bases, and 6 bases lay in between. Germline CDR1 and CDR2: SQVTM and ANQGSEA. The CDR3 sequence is CSVDGSSYNEQFF. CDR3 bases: TGCAGCGTTGATGGTAGCTCCTACAATGAGCAGTTCTTC.

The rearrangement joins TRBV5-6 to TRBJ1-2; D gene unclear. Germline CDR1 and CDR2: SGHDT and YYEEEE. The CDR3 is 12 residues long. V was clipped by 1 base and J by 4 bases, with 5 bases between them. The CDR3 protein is CASSLSSYGYTF. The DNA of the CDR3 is TGTGCCAGCAGCTTGTCTAGCTATGGCTACACCTTC. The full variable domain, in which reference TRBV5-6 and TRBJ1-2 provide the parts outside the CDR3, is DAGVTQSPTHLIKTRGQQVTLRCSPKSGHDTVSWYQQALGQGPQFIFQYYEEEERQRGNFPDRFSGHQFPNYSSELNVNALLLGDSALYLCASSLSSYGYTFGSGTRLTVV.

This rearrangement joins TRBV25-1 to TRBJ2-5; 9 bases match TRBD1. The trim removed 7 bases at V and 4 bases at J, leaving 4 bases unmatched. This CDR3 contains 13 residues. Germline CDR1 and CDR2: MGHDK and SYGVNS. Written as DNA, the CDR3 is TGTGCCAGCAAACAGGGGGCGCGAGAGACCCAGTACTTC. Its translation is CASKQGARETQYF.

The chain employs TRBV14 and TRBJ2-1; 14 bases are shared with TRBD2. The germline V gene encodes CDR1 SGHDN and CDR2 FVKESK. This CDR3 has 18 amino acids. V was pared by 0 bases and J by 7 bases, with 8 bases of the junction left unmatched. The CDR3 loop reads CASSQDWKRLAGGNEQFF. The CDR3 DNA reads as TGTGCCAGCAGCCAAGATTGGAAGAGACTAGCGGGGGGGAATGAGCAGTTCTTC.

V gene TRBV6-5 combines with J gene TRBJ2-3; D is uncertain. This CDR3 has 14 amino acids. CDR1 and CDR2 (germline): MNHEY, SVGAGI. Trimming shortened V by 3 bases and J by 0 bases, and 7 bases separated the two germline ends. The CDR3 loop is CASSYVGSTDTQYF. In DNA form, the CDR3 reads TGTGCCAGCAGTTATGTCGGGAGCACAGATACGCAGTATTTT.

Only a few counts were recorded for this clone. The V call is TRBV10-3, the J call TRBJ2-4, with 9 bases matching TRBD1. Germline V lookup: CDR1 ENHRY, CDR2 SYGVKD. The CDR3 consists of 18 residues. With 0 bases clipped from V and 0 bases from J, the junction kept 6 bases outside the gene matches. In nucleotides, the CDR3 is TGTGCCATCAGTGAGTCGGACAGGGGACAGCTAGCCAAAAACATTCAGTACTTC. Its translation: CAISESDRGQLAKNIQYF.

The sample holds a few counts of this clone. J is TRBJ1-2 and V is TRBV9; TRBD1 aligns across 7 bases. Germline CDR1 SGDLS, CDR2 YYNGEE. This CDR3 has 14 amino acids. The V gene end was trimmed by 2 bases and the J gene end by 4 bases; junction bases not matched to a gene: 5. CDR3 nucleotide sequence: TGTGCCAGCAGCGTCGACAGGGCCGGCTATGGCTACACCTTC. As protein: CASSVDRAGYGYTF. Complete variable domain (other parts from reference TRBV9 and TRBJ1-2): DSGVTQTPKHLITATGQRVTLRCSPRSGDLSVYWYQQSLDQGLQFLIQYYNGEERAKGNILERFSAQQFPDLHSELNLSSLELGDSALYFCASSVDRAGYGYTFGSGTRLTVV.

The CDR3 loop is CASSLVPGANTEAFF. The CDR3 nucleotides read TGCGCCAGCAGCTTGGTGCCGGGGGCGAACACTGAAGCTTTCTTT. The chain is built from TRBV5-1 and TRBJ1-1; TRBD1 might be the D (6 bases). This CDR3 is 15 amino acids long. V shed 0 bases and J shed 1 base, with 10 bases lying between them. CDR1 is SGHRS, CDR2 YFSETQ, per germline. The complete variable domain, with remaining parts taken from reference TRBV5-1 and TRBJ1-1, reads KAGVTQTPRYLIKTRGQQVTLSCSPISGHRSVSWYQQTPGQGLQFLFEYFSETQRNKGNFPGRFSGRQFSNSRSEMNVSTLELGDSALYLCASSLVPGANTEAFFGQGTRLTVV.

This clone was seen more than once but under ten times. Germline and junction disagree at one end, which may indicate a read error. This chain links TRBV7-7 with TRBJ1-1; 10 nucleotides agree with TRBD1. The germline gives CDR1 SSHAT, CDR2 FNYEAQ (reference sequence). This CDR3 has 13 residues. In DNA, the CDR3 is TGTGCTAGCAGCAGGACAGGGGGCACTGAAGCTTTCTTT. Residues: CASSRTGGTEAFF. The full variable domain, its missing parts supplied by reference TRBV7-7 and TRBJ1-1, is GAGVSQSPRYKVTKRGQDVTLRCDPISSHATLYWYQQALGQGPEFLTYFNYEAQPDKSGLPSDRFSAERPEGSISTLTIQRTEQRDSAMYRCASSRTGGTEAFFGQGTRLTVV.

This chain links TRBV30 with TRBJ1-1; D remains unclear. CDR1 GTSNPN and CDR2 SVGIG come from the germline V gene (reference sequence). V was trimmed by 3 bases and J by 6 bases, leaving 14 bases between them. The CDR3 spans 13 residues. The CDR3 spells CAWSYSGRPEAFF. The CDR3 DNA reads TGTGCCTGGAGCTACTCGGGGAGGCCTGAAGCTTTCTTT.

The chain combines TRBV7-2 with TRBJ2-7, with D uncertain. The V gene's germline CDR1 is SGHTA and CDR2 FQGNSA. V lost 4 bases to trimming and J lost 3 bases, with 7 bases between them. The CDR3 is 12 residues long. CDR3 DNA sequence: TGTGCCAGCAGCTCGTCTCTCTACGAGCAGTACTTC. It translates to CASSSSLYEQYF.

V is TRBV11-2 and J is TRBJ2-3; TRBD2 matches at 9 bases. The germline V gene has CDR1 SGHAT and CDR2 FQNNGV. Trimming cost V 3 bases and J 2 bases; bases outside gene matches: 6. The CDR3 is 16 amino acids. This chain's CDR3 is CASSLQTSGLTDTQYF. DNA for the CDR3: TGTGCCAGCAGCTTGCAGACTAGCGGTCTCACAGATACGCAGTATTTT.

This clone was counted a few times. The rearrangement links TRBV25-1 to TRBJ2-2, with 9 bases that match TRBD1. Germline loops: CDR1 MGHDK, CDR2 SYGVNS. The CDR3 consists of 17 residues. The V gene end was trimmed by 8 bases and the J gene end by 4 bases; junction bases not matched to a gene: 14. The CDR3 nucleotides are TGTGCCAGCGGCGGGCGACAGGGGGTATCTGGCACCGGGGAGCTGTTTTTT. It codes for CASGGRQGVSGTGELFF.

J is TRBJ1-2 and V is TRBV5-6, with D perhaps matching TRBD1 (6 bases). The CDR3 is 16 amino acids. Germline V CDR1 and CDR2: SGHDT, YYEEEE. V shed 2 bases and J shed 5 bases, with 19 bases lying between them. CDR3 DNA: TGTGCCAGCAGCTTCACCGGGACCGGGGGCCTTTATGGCTACACCTTC. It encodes CASSFTGTGGLYGYTF.

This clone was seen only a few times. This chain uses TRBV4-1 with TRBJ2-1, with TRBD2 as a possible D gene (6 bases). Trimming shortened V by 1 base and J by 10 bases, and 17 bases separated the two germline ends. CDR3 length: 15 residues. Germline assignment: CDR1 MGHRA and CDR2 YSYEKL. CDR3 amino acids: CASSQVAGRIGEQFF. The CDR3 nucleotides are TGCGCCAGCAGCCAAGTTGCGGGGCGGATTGGGGAGCAGTTCTTC.

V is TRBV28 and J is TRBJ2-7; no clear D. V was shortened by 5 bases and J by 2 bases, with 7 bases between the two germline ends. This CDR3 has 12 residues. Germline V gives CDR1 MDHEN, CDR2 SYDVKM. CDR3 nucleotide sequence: TGTGCCAGCAGTCCACTCCCCTACGAGCAGTACTTC. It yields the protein CASSPLPYEQYF.

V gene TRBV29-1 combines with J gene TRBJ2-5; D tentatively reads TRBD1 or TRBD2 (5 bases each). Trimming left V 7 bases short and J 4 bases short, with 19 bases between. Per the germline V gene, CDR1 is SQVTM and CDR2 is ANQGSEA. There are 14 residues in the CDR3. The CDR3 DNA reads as TGCAGCGCAGAACTTCACGTGAGGGGAGAGACCCAGTACTTC. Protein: CSAELHVRGETQYF.

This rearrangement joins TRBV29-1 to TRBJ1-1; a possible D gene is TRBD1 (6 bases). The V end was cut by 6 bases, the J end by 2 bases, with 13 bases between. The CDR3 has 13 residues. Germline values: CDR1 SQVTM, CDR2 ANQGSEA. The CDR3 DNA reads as TGCAGCGTCAACAGGGAACCTAACACTGAAGCTTTCTTT. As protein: CSVNREPNTEAFF.

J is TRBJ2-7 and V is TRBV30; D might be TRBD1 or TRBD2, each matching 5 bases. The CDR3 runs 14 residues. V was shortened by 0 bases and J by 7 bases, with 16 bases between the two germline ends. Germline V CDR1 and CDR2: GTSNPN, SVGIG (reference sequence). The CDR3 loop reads CAWSVPGAREEQYF. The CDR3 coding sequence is TGTGCCTGGAGTGTACCCGGGGCGAGGGAAGAGCAGTACTTC.

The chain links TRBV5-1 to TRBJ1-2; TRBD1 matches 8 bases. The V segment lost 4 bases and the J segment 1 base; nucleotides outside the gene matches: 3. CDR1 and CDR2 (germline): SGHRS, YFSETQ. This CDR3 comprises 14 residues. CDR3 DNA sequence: TGCGCCAGCAGCGTTACAGGGGGTAACTATGGCTACACCTTC. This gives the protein CASSVTGGNYGYTF. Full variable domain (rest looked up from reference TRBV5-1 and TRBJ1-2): KAGVTQTPRYLIKTRGQQVTLSCSPISGHRSVSWYQQTPGQGLQFLFEYFSETQRNKGNFPGRFSGRQFSNSRSEMNVSTLELGDSALYLCASSVTGGNYGYTFGSGTRLTVV.

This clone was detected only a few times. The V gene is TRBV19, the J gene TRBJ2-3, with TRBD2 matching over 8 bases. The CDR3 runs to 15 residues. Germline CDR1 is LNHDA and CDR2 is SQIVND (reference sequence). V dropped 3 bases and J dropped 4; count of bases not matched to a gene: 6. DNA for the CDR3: TGTGCCAGTAGTATTCCCAGCGGGAGCGCAGATACGCAGTATTTT. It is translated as CASSIPSGSADTQYF. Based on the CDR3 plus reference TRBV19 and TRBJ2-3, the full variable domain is DGGITQSPKYLFRKEGQNVTLSCEQNLNHDAMYWYRQDPGQGLRLIYYSQIVNDFQKGDIAEGYSVSREKKESFPLTVTSAQKNPTAFYLCASSIPSGSADTQYFGPGTRLTVL.

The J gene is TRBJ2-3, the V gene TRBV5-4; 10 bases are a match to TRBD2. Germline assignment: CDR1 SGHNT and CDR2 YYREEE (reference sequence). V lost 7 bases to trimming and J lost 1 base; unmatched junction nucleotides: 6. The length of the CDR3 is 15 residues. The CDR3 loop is CASSHGLAGTDTQYF. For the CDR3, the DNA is TGTGCCAGCTCTCACGGACTAGCGGGCACAGATACGCAGTATTTT.

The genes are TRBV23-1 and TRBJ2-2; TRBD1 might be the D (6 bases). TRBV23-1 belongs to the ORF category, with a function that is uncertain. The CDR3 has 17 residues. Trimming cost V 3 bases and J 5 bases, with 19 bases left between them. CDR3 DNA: TGCGCCAGCAGTCAGAACCGGGACAAACCAAGTACCGGGGAGCTGTTTTTT. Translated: CASSQNRDKPSTGELFF.

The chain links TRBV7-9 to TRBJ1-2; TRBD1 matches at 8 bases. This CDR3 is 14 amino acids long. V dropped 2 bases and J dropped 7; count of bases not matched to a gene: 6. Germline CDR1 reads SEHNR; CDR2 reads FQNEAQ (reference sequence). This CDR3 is CASSLRQGISGYTF. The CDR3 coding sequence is TGTGCCAGCAGCTTAAGACAGGGGATTAGTGGCTACACCTTC.

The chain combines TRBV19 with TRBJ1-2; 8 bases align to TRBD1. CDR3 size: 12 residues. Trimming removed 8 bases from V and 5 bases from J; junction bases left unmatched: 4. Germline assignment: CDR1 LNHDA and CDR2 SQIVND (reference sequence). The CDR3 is CASADRAYGYTF. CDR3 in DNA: TGTGCCAGTGCGGACAGGGCGTATGGCTACACCTTC.

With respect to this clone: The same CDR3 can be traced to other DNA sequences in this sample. The chain's CDR3 is CASSRLDTQYF. In DNA, the CDR3 is TGTGCCAGCAGCCGTCTCGATACGCAGTATTTT. The rearrangement uses TRBV6-5 and TRBJ2-3; no definite D call. The V end lost 6 bases, the J end lost 6 bases, and 7 bases lay between the germline ends. CDR1 MNHEY and CDR2 SVGAGI come from the germline V gene. The CDR3 runs to 11 residues.

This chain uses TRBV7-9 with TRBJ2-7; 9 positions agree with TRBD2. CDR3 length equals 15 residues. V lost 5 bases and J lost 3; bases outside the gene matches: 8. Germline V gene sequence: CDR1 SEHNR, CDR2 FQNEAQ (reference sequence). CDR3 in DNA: TGTGCCAGCAGCCCCCGGCTAGCGGGGTTCTACGAGCAGTACTTC. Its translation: CASSPRLAGFYEQYF. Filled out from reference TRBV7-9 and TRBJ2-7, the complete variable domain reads DTGVSQNPRHKITKRGQNVTFRCDPISEHNRLYWYRQTLGQGPEFLTYFQNEAQLEKSRLLSDRFSAERPKGSFSTLEIQRTEQGDSAMYLCASSPRLAGFYEQYFGPGTRLTVT.

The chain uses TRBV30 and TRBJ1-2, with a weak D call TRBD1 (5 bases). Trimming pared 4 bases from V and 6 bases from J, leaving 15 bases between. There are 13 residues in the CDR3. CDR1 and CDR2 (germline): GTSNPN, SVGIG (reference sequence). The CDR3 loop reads CAWTGGQGNGYTF. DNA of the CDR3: TGTGCCTGGACGGGAGGCCAGGGTAATGGCTACACCTTC. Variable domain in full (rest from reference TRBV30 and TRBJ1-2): SQTIHQWPATLVQPVGSPLSLECTVEGTSNPNLYWYRQAAGRGLQLLFYSVGIGQISSEVPQNLSASRPQDRQFILSSKKLLLSDSGFYLCAWTGGQGNGYTFGSGTRLTVV.

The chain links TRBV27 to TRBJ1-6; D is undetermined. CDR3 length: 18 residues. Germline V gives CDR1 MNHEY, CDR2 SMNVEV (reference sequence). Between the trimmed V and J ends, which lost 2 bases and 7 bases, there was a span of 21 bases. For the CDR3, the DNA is TGTGCCAGCAGTTTAGAGTGGGTAGACGGTGGACTAAATTCACCCCTCCACTTT. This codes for CASSLEWVDGGLNSPLHF.

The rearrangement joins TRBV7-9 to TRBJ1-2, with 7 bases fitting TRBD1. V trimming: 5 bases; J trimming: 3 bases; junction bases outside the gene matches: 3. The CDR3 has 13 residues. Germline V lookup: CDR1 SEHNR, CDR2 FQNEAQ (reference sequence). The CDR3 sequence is CASSQGQYYGYTF. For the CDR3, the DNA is TGTGCCAGCAGCCAGGGACAGTACTATGGCTACACCTTC.

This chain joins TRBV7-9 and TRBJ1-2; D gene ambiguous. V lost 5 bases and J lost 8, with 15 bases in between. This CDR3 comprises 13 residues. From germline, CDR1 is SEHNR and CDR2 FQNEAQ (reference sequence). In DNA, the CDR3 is TGTGCCAGCAGCCCGGAGAAGTCGAGAGGCTACACCTTC. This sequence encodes CASSPEKSRGYTF.